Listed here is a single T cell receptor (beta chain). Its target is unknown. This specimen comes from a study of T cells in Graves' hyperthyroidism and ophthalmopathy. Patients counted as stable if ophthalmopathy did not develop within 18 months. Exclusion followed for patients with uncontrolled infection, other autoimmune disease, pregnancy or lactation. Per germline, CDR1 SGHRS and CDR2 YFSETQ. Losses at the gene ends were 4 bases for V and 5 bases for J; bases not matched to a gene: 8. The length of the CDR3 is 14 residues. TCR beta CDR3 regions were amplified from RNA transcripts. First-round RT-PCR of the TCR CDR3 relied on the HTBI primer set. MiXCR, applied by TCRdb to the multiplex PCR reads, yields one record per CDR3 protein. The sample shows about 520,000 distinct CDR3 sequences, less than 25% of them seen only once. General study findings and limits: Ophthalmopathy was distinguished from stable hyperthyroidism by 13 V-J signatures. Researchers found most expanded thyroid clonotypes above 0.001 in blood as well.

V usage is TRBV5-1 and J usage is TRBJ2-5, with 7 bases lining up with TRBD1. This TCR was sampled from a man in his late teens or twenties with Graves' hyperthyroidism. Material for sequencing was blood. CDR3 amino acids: CASSGTVLIETQYF. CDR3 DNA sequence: TGCGCCAGCAGCGGGACAGTCCTCATTGAGACCCAGTACTTC. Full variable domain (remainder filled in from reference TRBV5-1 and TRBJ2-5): KAGVTQTPRYLIKTRGQQVTLSCSPISGHRSVSWYQQTPGQGLQFLFEYFSETQRNKGNFPGRFSGRQFSNSRSEMNVSTLELGDSALYLCASSGTVLIETQYFGPGTRLLVL.